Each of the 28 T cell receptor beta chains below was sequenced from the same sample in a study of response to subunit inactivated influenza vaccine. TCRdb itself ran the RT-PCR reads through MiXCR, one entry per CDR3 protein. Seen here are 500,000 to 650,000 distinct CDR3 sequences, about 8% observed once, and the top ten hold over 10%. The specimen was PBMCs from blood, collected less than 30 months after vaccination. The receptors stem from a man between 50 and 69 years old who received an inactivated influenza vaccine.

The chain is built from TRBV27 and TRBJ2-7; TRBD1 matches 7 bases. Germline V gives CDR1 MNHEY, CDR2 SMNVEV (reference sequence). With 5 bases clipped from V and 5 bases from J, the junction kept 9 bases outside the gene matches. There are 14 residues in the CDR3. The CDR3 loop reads CASSIPDRIHEQYF. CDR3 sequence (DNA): TGTGCCAGCAGTATTCCGGACAGGATCCACGAGCAGTACTTC.

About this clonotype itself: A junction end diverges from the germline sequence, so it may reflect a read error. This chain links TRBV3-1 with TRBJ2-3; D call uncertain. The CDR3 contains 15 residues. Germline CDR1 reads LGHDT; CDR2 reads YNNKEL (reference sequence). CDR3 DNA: TGTGCCTGCAGCCAAGAGCTCCCCTGCACAGATACGCAGTATTTT. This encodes CACSQELPCTDTQYF.

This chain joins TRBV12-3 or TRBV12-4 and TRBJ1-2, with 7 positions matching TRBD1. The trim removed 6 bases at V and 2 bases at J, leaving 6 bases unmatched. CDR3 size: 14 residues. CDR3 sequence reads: CASSPNRGNYGYTF. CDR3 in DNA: TGTGCCAGCAGCCCAAACAGGGGAAACTATGGCTACACCTTC.

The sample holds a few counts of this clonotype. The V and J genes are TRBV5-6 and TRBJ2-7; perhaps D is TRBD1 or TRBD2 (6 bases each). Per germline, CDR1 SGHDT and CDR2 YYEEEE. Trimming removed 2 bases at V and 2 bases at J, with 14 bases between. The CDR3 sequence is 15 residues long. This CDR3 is CASSFTGRMPYEQYF. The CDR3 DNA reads TGTGCCAGCAGCTTCACAGGGAGGATGCCCTACGAGCAGTACTTC.

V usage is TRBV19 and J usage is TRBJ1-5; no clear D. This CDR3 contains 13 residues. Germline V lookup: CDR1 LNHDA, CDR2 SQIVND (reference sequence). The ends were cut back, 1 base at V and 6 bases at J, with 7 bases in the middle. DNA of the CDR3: TGTGCCAGTAGTATAGGAGACATTCAGCCCCAGCATTTT. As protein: CASSIGDIQPQHF.

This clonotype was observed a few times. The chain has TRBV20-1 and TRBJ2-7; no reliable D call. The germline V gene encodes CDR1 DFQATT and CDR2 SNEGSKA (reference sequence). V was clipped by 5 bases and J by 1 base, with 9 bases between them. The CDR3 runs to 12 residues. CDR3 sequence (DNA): TGCAGTGCTCCCACTCTTTCCTACGAGCAGTACTTC. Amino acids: CSAPTLSYEQYF.

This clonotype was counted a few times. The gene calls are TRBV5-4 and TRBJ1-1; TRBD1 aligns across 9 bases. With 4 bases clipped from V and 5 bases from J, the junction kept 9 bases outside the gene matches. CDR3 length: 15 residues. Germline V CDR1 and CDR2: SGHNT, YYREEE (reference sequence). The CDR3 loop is CASSPGTGSRTEAFF. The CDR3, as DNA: TGTGCCAGCAGCCCGGGGACAGGGAGTCGGACTGAAGCTTTCTTT.

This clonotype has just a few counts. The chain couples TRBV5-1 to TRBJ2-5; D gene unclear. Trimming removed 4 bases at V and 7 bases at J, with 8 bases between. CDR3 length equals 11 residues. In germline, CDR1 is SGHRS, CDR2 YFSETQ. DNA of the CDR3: TGCGCCAGCAGCCCCGATGTGACCCAGTACTTC. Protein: CASSPDVTQYF.

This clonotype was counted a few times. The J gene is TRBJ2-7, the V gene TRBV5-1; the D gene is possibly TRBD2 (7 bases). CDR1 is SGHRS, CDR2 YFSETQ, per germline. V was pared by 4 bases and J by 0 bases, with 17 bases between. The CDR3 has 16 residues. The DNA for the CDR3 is TGCGCCAGCAGCAGGGGGGGCAGCGCGACCTCCTACGAGCAGTACTTC. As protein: CASSRGGSATSYEQYF.

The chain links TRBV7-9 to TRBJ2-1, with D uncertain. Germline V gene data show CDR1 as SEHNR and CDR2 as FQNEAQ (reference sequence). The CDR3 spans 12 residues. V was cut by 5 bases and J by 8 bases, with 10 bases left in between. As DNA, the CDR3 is TGTGCCAGCAGCCAAGGGTTCGATGAGCAGTTCTTC. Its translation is CASSQGFDEQFF. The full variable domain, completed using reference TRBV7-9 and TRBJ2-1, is DTGVSQNPRHKITKRGQNVTFRCDPISEHNRLYWYRQTLGQGPEFLTYFQNEAQLEKSRLLSDRFSAERPKGSFSTLEIQRTEQGDSAMYLCASSQGFDEQFFGPGTRLTVL.

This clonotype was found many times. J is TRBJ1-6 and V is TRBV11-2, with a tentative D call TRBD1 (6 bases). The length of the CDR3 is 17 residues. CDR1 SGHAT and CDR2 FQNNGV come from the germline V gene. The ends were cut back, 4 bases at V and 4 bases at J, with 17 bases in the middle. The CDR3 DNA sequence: TGTGCCAGCAGCTCCGTGGGGGGGCGAGCTTATAATTCACCCCTCCACTTT. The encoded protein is CASSSVGGRAYNSPLHF. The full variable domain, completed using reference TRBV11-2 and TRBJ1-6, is EAGVAQSPRYKIIEKRQSVAFWCNPISGHATLYWYQQILGQGPKLLIQFQNNGVVDDSQLPKDRFSAERLKGVDSTLKIQPAKLEDSAVYLCASSSVGGRAYNSPLHFGNGTRLTVT.

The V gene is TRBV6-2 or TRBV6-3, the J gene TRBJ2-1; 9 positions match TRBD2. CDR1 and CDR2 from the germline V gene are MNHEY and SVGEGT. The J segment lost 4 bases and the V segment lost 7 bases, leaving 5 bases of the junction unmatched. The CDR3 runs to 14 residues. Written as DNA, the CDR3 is TGTGCCAGCAAACGACTAGCGGCTTACAATGAGCAGTTCTTC. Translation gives CASKRLAAYNEQFF.

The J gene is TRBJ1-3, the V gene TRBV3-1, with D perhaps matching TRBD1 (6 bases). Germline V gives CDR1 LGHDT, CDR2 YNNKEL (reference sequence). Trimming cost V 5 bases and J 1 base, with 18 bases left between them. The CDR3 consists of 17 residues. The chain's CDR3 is CASSSGQGWVSGNTIYF. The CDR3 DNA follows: TGTGCCAGCAGCTCGGGGCAGGGGTGGGTGTCTGGAAACACCATATATTTT.

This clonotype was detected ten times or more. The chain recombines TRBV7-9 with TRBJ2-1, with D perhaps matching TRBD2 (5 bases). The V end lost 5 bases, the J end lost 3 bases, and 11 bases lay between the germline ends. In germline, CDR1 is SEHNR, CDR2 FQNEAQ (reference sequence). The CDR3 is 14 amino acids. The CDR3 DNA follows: TGTGCCAGCAGCCCGTGGACTGGCTACAATGAGCAGTTCTTC. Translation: CASSPWTGYNEQFF.

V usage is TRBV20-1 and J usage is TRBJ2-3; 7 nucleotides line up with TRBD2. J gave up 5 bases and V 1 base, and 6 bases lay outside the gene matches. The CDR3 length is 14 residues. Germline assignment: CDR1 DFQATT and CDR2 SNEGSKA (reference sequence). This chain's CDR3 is CSARVGGRGDTQYF. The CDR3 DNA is TGCAGTGCTAGAGTTGGCGGGAGAGGAGATACGCAGTATTTT.

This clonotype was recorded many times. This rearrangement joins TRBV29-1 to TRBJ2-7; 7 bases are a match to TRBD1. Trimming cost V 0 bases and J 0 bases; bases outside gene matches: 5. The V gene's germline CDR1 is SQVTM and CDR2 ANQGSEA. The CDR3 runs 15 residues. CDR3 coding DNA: TGCAGCGTTGAAGATCCAGGGGGAAGCTCCTACGAGCAGTACTTC. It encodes CSVEDPGGSSYEQYF.

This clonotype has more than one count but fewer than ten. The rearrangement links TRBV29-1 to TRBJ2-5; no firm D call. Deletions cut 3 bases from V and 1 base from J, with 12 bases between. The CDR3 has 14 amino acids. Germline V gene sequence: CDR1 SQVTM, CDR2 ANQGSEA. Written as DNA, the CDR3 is TGCAGCGTTGATAAGGTCCCGGCCCAAGAGACCCAGTACTTC. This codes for CSVDKVPAQETQYF.

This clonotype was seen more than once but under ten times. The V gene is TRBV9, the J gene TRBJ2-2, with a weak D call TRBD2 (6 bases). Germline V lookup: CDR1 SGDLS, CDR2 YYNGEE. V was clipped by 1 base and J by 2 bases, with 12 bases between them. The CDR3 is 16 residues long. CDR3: CASSVRPGTNTGELFF. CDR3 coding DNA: TGTGCCAGCAGCGTACGCCCGGGGACTAACACCGGGGAGCTGTTTTTT. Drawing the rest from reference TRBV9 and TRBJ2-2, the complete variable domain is DSGVTQTPKHLITATGQRVTLRCSPRSGDLSVYWYQQSLDQGLQFLIQYYNGEERAKGNILERFSAQQFPDLHSELNLSSLELGDSALYFCASSVRPGTNTGELFFGEGSRLTVL.

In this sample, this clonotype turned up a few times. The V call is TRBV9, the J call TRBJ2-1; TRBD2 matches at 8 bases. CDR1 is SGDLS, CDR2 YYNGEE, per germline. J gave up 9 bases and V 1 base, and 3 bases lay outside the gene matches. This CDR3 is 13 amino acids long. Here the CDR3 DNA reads TGTGCCAGCAGCGTACTAGCGGGTACTGAGCAGTTCTTC. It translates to CASSVLAGTEQFF.

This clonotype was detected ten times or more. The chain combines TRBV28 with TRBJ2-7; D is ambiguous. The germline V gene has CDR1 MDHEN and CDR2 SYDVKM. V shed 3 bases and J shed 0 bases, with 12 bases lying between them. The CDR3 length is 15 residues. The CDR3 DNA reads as TGTGCCAGCAGTTTCTATTCCGGGCCCTCCTACGAGCAGTACTTC. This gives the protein CASSFYSGPSYEQYF.

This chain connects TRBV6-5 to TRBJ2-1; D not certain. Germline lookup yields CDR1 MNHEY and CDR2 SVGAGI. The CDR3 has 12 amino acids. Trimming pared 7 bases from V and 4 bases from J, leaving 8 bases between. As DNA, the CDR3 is TGTGCCAGCAACCCCCCATACAATGAGCAGTTCTTC. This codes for CASNPPYNEQFF.

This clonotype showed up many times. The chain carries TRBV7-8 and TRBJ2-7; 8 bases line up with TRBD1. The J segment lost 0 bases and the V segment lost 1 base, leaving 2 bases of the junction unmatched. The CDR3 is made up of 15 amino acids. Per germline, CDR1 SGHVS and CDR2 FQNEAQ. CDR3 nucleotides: TGTGCCAGCAGCTTAGTCACAGGGGGCTCCTACGAGCAGTACTTC. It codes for CASSLVTGGSYEQYF.

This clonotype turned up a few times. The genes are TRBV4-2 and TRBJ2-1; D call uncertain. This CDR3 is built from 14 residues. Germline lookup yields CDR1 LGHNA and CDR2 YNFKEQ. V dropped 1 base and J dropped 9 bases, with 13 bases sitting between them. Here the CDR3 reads CASSQASARSEQFF. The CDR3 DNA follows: TGTGCCAGCAGCCAAGCAAGCGCCAGAAGTGAGCAGTTCTTC.

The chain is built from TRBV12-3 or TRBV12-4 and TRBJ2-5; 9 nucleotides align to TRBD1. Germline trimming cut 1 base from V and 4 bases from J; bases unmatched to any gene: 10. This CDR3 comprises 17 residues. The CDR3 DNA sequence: TGTGCCAGCAGTTTAGGACCTGGACAGGGGAGAGGAGAGACCCAGTACTTC. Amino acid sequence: CASSLGPGQGRGETQYF.

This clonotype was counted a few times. CDR3 bases: TGTGCCAGCAGCCGGGACAGGGGTTTGGATGGCTACACCTTC. Its protein product is CASSRDRGLDGYTF. The chain recombines TRBV7-2 with TRBJ1-2; TRBD1 matches at 10 bases. CDR1 is SGHTA and CDR2 is FQGNSA in the germline V gene. This CDR3 spans 14 amino acids. The V and J ends lost 5 bases and 6 bases, in that order; junction bases with no gene match: 6.

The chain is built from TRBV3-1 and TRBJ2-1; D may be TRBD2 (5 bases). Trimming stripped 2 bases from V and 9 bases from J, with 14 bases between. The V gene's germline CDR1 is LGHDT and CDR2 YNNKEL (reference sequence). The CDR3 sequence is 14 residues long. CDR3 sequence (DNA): TGTGCCAGCAGCCAACCCCTAGCCGGTGGTGAGCAGTTCTTC. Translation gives CASSQPLAGGEQFF.

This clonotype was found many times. CDR3 region: CASSLGQYSNQPQHF. CDR3 bases: TGTGCCAGCAGTTTAGGGCAGTATAGCAATCAGCCCCAGCATTTT. The V gene is TRBV12-3 or TRBV12-4, the J gene TRBJ1-5; D gene ambiguous. The V gene lost 1 base and the J gene lost 0 bases, with 7 bases spanning the gap. The CDR3 has 15 amino acids.

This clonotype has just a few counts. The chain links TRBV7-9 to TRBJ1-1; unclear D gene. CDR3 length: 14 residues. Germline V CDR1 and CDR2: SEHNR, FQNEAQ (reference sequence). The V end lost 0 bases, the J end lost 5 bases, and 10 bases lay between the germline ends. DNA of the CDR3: TGTGCCAGCAGCTTAGCTCCCTCCCGTACTGAAGCTTTCTTT. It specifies CASSLAPSRTEAFF.